This T cell receptor beta chain derives from a study of spatial heterogeneity in lung cancer. At the level of the study: The study observed each unique TCR and UMI combination more than ten times on average in raw reads.

Germline V lookup: CDR1 PRHDT, CDR2 FYEKMQ (reference sequence). The CDR3 is 13 residues long. Trimming pared 0 bases from V and 7 bases from J, leaving 7 bases between. A single record per CDR3 protein comes from TCRdb applying MiXCR to the 5' RACE reads. The repertoire holds about 20,000 distinct CDR3 sequences, with roughly 15% as singletons. General study points: For expanded intratumoral alpha and beta TCRs, counts tracked tumor mutation counts. Coverage of tumor T cells was estimated at about 7.4% for alpha chains and 13% to 15% for beta chains.

Documented time point: sample taken at primary tumor resection. The donors comprised about 70 untreated early-stage non-small cell lung cancer patients. Researchers sequenced whole RNA taken from tumor, nontumor lung or frozen PBMC without sorting. This clonotype is medium-sized in the sample. Its target is unknown. This sample comprised lung tumor tissue, obtained at surgery. This sequence joins TRBV13 and TRBJ2-4; a weak D match, TRBD1 (5 bases). This clonotype was sampled from a female donor with early-stage non-small cell lung cancer. CDR3 loop: CASSLGQGNIQYF. Written as DNA, the CDR3 is TGTGCCAGCAGCTTAGGGCAGGGCAACATTCAGTACTTC.